The 14 T cell receptor beta chains given below trace back to one sample, sequenced in a study of identical twins. TCRdb reprocessed the 5' RACE reads with MiXCR, giving one entry per CDR3 protein. The profile shows 350,000 to 450,000 distinct CDR3 sequences, about 18% of them singletons. The sequenced material came from naive T cells sorted from blood. The receptors originated from a man between 45 and 60 years old in good health.

The rearrangement uses TRBV11-2 and TRBJ2-2, with D unresolved. Germline V gene sequence: CDR1 SGHAT, CDR2 FQNNGV. The CDR3 is made up of 18 amino acids. Trimming took 5 bases from V and 4 from J, leaving 23 bases between them. This CDR3 is CASSLRRSGLPSTGELFF. Written as DNA, the CDR3 is TGTGCCAGCAGCCTAAGAAGGTCCGGTCTACCCAGCACCGGGGAGCTGTTTTTT.

The rearrangement joins TRBV7-6 to TRBJ2-5; 8 bases fit TRBD1. The V segment lost 6 bases and the J segment 3 bases; nucleotides outside the gene matches: 21. CDR1 and CDR2 from the germline V gene are SGHVS and FNYEAQ. CDR3 length: 19 amino acids. CDR3 sequence (DNA): TGTGCCAGCAGTCAGGTTAGAGGGACAGGAACAATCAAGGAAGAGACCCAGTACTTC. Residues: CASSQVRGTGTIKEETQYF.

The chain joins TRBV18 to TRBJ1-5; 9 nucleotides agree with TRBD1. V dropped 3 bases and J dropped 6; count of bases not matched to a gene: 12. Germline values: CDR1 KGHSH, CDR2 LQKENI. CDR3 length equals 17 residues. The CDR3: CASSPTAPGQGIQPQHF. DNA for the CDR3: TGTGCCAGCTCACCTACCGCACCGGGACAGGGCATTCAGCCCCAGCATTTT.

This clonotype was found a few times. The chain carries TRBV13 and TRBJ2-7; 7 nucleotides align to TRBD2. The CDR3 loop spans 16 amino acids. V shed 2 bases, J shed 2 bases, and the junction held 9 bases outside the gene matches. Per the germline V gene, CDR1 is PRHDT and CDR2 is FYEKMQ (reference sequence). The CDR3 loop is CASSLMAGGTTYEQYF. The CDR3, as DNA: TGTGCCAGCAGCTTAATGGCCGGGGGGACTACCTACGAGCAGTACTTC.

The table lists this clonotype with many counts. This chain joins TRBV12-3 or TRBV12-4 and TRBJ2-3; D gene uncertain. The CDR3 is 15 residues long. Between the trimmed V and J ends, which lost 6 bases and 1 base, there was a span of 14 bases. CDR3 in DNA: TGTGCCAGCAGCCTGGGCCTCACCGGCACAGATACGCAGTATTTT. Residues: CASSLGLTGTDTQYF.

The chain employs TRBV9 and TRBJ2-1, with 13 bases lining up with TRBD2. Germline loops: CDR1 SGDLS, CDR2 YYNGEE. V was clipped by 4 bases and J by 12 bases; unmatched bases: 13. The CDR3 has 16 amino acids. CDR3 sequence: CASSPGLAGTVLGQFF. In nucleotides, the CDR3 is TGTGCCAGCAGCCCGGGACTAGCGGGAACAGTTTTGGGGCAGTTCTTC.

The chain combines TRBV27 with TRBJ2-3; 11 bases are a match to TRBD2. This CDR3 has 15 amino acids. Germline CDR1 MNHEY, CDR2 SMNVEV (reference sequence). V shed 7 bases, J shed 2 bases, and the junction held 5 bases outside the gene matches. CDR3 sequence: CASKLAGDPTDTQYF. CDR3 nucleotide sequence: TGTGCCAGCAAACTAGCGGGAGACCCCACAGATACGCAGTATTTT.

This chain uses TRBV6-1 with TRBJ2-3, with 11 bases aligning to TRBD2. V was pared by 4 bases and J by 2 bases, with 20 bases of the junction left unmatched. This CDR3 is 21 amino acids long. Germline V gene lookup returns CDR1 MNHNS and CDR2 SASEGT. The CDR3 DNA sequence: TGTGCCAGCAGTGCCAGCCCCGGGACGGCAAAGACTAGCGGGGTCACAGATACGCAGTATTTT. Protein product: CASSASPGTAKTSGVTDTQYF.

The J gene is TRBJ2-7, the V gene TRBV5-1; 8 bases match TRBD1. V shed 2 bases and J 6 bases; nucleotides not matched to a gene: 7. The V gene's germline CDR1 is SGHRS and CDR2 YFSETQ. This CDR3 comprises 14 residues. The CDR3 reads CASSFRTGSSEQYF. In nucleotides, the CDR3 is TGCGCCAGCAGCTTCAGGACAGGGTCTAGCGAGCAGTACTTC.

The chain has TRBV7-9 and TRBJ2-1, with 10 bases identical to TRBD2. V shed 5 bases, J shed 4 bases, and the junction held 5 bases outside the gene matches. CDR1 and CDR2 (germline): SEHNR, FQNEAQ (reference sequence). The length of the CDR3 is 15 residues. This CDR3 is CASSQLAGSYNEQFF. The CDR3 DNA reads as TGTGCCAGCAGCCAACTAGCGGGGAGTTACAATGAGCAGTTCTTC.

DNA of the CDR3: TGCAGTGCAACGGGACTAGCAGGGGAAGAGACCCAGTACTTC. This codes for CSATGLAGEETQYF. The J gene is TRBJ2-5, the V gene TRBV20-1, with 9 bases aligning to TRBD2. Germline V gene lookup returns CDR1 DFQATT and CDR2 SNEGSKA (reference sequence). CDR3 length: 14 residues. J lost 3 bases, V lost 6 bases, and 8 bases had no gene match.

The chain combines TRBV20-1 with TRBJ2-7; 7 bases fit TRBD2. CDR1 is DFQATT and CDR2 is SNEGSKA in the germline V gene (reference sequence). With V trimmed by 2 bases and J by 1 base, 8 bases remained unmatched. This CDR3 is built from 15 residues. The CDR3: CSARFLADHSYEQYF. The DNA of the CDR3 is TGCAGTGCTAGATTTCTAGCGGATCATTCCTACGAGCAGTACTTC.

This chain joins TRBV29-1 and TRBJ2-3; no clear D. The CDR3 is made up of 11 amino acids. From germline, CDR1 is SQVTM and CDR2 ANQGSEA. The CDR3 DNA sequence: TGCAGAGCTGCCGGGACAGATACGCAGTATTTT. Residues: CRAAGTDTQYF.

The chain links TRBV7-2 to TRBJ2-3; 9 bases align to TRBD2. The CDR3 covers 16 residues. Trimming removed 3 bases from V and 2 bases from J; junction bases left unmatched: 6. Looked up from germline, CDR1 is SGHTA and CDR2 is FQGNSA. The CDR3 DNA reads as TGTGCCAGCAGCTTGACACTAGCGGGCGTCACAGATACGCAGTATTTT. This translates into CASSLTLAGVTDTQYF.